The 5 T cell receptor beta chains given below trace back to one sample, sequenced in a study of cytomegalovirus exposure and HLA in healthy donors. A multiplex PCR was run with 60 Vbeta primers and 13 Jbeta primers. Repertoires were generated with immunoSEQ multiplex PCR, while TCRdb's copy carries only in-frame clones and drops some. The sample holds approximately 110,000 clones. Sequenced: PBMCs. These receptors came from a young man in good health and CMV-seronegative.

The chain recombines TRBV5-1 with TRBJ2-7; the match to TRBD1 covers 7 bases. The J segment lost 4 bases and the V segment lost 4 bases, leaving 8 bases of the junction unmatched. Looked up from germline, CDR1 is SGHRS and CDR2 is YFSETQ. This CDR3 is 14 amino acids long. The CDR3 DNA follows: TGCGCCAGCAGCACAACAGGGGCGGTGTACGAGCAGTACTTC. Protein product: CASSTTGAVYEQYF.

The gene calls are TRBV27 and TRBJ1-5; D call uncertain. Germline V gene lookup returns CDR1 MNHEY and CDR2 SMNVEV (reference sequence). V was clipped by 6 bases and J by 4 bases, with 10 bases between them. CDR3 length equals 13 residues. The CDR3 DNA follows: TGTGCCAGCAGGAATAACTTTAATCAGCCCCAGCATTTT. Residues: CASRNNFNQPQHF.

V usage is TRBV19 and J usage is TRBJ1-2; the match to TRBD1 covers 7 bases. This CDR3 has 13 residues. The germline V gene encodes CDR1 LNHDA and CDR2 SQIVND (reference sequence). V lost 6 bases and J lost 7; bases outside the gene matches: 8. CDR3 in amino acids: CASSLQTGAGYTF. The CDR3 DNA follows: TGTGCCAGTAGCCTCCAAACAGGGGCTGGCTACACCTTC.

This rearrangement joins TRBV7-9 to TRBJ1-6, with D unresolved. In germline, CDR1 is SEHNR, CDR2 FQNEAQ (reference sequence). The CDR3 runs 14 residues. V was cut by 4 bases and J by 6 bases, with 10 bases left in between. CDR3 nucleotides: TGTGCCAGCAGCTCTAGGTTTGGTAATTCACCCCTCCACTTT. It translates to CASSSRFGNSPLHF.

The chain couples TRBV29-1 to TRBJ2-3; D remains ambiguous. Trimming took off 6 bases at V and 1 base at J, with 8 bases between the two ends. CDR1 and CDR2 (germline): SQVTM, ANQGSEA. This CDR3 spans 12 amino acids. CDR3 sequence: CSVDMGTDTQYF. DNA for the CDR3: TGCAGCGTAGACATGGGCACAGATACGCAGTATTTT.